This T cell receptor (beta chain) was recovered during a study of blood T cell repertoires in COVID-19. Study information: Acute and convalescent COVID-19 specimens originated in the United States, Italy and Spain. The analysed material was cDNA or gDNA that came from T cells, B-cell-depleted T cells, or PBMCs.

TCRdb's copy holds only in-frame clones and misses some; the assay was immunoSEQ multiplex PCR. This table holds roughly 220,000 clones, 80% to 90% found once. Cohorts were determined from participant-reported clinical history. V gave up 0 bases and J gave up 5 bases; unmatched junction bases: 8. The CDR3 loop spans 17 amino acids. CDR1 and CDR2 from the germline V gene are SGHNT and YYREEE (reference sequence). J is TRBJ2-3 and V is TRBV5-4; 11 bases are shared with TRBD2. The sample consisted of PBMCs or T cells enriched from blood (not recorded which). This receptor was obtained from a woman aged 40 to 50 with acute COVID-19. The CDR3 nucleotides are TGTGCCAGCAGCTTGGTAACACTAGCGGGGGTGGGAGATACGCAGTATTTT. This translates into CASSLVTLAGVGDTQYF.